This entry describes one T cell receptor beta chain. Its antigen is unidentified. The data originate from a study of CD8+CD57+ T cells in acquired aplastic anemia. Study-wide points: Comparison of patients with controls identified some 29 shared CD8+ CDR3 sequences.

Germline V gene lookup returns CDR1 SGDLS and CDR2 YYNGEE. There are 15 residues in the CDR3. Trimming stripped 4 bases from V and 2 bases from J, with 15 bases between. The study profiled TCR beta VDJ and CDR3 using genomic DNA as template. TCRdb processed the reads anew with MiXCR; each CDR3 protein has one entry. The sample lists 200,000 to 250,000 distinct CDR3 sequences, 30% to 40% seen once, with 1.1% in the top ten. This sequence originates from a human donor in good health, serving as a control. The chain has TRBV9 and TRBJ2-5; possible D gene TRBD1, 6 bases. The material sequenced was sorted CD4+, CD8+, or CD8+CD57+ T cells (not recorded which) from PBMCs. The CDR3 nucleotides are TGTGCCAGCAGCTTCACAGGGCAAGTACAAGAGACCCAGTACTTC. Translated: CASSFTGQVQETQYF.